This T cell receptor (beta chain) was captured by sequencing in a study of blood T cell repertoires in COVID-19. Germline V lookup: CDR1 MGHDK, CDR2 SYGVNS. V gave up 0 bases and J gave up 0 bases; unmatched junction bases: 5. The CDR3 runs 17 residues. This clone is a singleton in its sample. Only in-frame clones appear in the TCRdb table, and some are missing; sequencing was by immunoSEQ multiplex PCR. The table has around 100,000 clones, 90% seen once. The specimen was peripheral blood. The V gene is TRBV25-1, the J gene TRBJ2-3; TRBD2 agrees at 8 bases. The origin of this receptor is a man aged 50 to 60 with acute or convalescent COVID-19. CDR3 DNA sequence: TGTGCCAGCAGTGAATATATCGCTAGCGGGAGCACAGATACGCAGTATTTT. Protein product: CASSEYIASGSTDTQYF.